This T cell receptor beta chain originates from a study of cytomegalovirus exposure and HLA in healthy donors (dated by TCRdb to about 2017). Regarding the complete study: In an earlier analysis of under 750 of the donors, under 300 Gb of sequence data and about 110 million unique TCR beta sequences from about 179 million T cells were reported. An early release covering about 600 HLA-typed donors comprised approximately 300 gigabases of sequencing data and around 80 million unique TCR sequences. Of the roughly 410 genotyped donors, less than 85% were placed in the genetic ancestry cluster associated with self-reported Caucasian donors. The study was designed to test whether signatures of past pathogen exposure could be identified by cataloging public T cell receptors. The study used immunosequencing to profile the T cell repertoires of approximately 650 subjects and linked those repertoires to cytomegalovirus serostatus. In addition to the first cohort of 666 subjects, a separate validation cohort of 120 different subjects was used. To predict cytomegalovirus infection status, the study combined high-throughput TCR immunosequencing, statistical association of individual TCRs with disease status, and machine learning. In a later analysis, previously published TCR beta repertoires from 666 donors were re-analyzed and high-resolution HLA genotyping was added so that TCR occurrence patterns could be studied. Rather than drawing on any new phenotypic data, the later analysis identified candidate immune exposures from TCR beta sequences and the way those sequences occurred across donors. An earlier analysis of 587 of the donors applied high-throughput TCR beta sequencing to assess whether each TCR beta V gene segment acted as functional or pseudogenic. Alongside the repertoire data, information on donor age, sex, ethnicity and CMV serostatus was compiled. Genome-wide SNP genotypes for about three fifths of the 666 donors were used in a later genetic analysis, which treated that subset as a discovery cohort. Every discovery cohort repertoire had been produced on one sequencing platform. Class I and class II HLA loci were covered by the typing at four-digit resolution. The number of donors typed differed by locus, with about 629-630 for A, B, C, DRB1 and DQB1, around 520 for DQA1, under 610 for DPA1, and some 440 for DPB1. Five DR-DQ haplotypes were treated as single units for association and clustering because of strong linkage in the cohort. Across about 380 genotyped donors of the cohort, an average of about 240,000 unique TCR beta nucleotide sequences per donor were sequenced, and roughly 20% of those sequences were non-productive. General findings and caveats noted by the study authors: An earlier analysis of roughly 570 of the donors showed that most TCR beta V segments appeared in productive rearrangements either about 87% or about 30% of the time, which broadly matched IMGT annotations. A further reported finding was that TCR beta sequences accurately predicted the HLA-A and HLA-B alleles for most subjects in the first cohort. According to a later genetic analysis, donors in an Asian-associated ancestry cluster had fewer N-insertions in productive TCRs than the approximately 630-donor mean. Because HLA typing was unavailable for some donors at each locus, only the typed subset was used in association tests. Some IMGT-functional V segments, including TRBV6-2 and TRBV6-3, could not be distinguished by the 87-base-pair reads and were therefore excluded. A later analysis associated 17,000 or so TCR beta sequences with specific HLA alleles at a false discovery rate of 0.05. Correlated functional status among segregating V segments might reflect linkage disequilibrium, but an unknown experimental factor could not be ruled out. About 17 rarely observed V segments, including chromosome 9 orphons, were excluded from the earlier analysis of approximately 500 of the donors because counts were too low. In a later analysis, the rate of TCR association differed among HLA loci, with DRB1 alleles having the most associated TCRs and HLA-C alleles having the fewest. Across donors, most TCR sequences were observed very rarely, whereas some public TCRs were present in many individuals. The presence/absence analyses assumed that sequencing depth was roughly uniform across donors, and that assumption may not be true. In a later genetic analysis, a missense DCLRE1C variant was associated with V-gene and J-gene trimming of TCR beta chains, and the association was replicated in an independent cohort. In the study, approximately 160 TCR beta chains were listed as associated with cytomegalovirus. It was suggested by the authors that the approach could potentially be generalized to other disease states and immunological phenotypes. For the cohort, immune exposure information was limited to CMV serostatus. The classifier was reported to diagnose cytomegalovirus status with high specificity and sensitivity in both the original and validation cohorts. A cluster of highly shared sequence variants was judged likely to represent a technical artifact of the sequencing pipeline. In a later analysis, several top co-occurrence clusters were reported to appear linked to parvovirus B19, influenza, CMV and Epstein-Barr virus. In a later analysis, most CMV-associated TCR beta chains were found to appear HLA-restricted, with HLA associations seemingly driven largely by CMV exposure. The cohort was sequenced for TCR beta chains only, and without alpha or paired-chain data the features that could be detected were limited. In vitro tests confirmed that a few of the cytomegalovirus-associated TCR beta chains recognize cytomegalovirus antigens. In a later analysis, HLA-associated TCR beta chains were found to be more clonally expanded and to have lower generation probabilities than equally common non-associated chains. When HLA alleles, especially DR and DQ, strongly co-occurred, TCR associations were difficult to assign to individual alleles.

Library creation used the immunoSEQ multiplex PCR assay. The multiplex PCR relied on a mix of 60 forward primers for TCR Vbeta segments and 13 reverse primers for TCR Jbeta segments. The CDR3 region of rearranged TCR beta genes was amplified from genomic DNA with a multiplex PCR assay. Amplified TCR beta libraries were sequenced as 87-base-pair reads on the Illumina HiSeq System. In the authors' own workflow: In a later analysis, some 80 million unique TCR beta chains were counted across the approximately 620 repertoires, and roughly 10 million of these chains were shared by at least two donors. Raw reads were error-corrected and collapsed into unique sequences with a nearest-neighbor algorithm that merged closely related sequences to remove PCR and sequencing errors. V, D and J gene segments were assigned by aligning CDR3 sequences to IMGT reference sequences. For a sequence to be retained, a match of at least six nucleotides was required to both a V gene segment and a J gene segment. A rearrangement counted as productive if the CDR3 had no stop codons and remained in frame with V and J, and every other rearrangement counted as non-productive. CDR3 was defined by IMGT convention, running from the second conserved V-encoded cysteine to the conserved J-encoded phenylalanine. The earlier analysis of 500 to 650 of the donors excluded any sequence lacking an unambiguous match to a single V gene segment. An earlier analysis of 500 to 700 of the donors classified V segments as functional when productive rearrangements were above 56.7% and as segregating when the standard deviation between donors was above 5%. To diagnose cytomegalovirus status from the catalog of TCR beta chain sequences, a statistical classification framework was built. V and J gene assignment, in a later analysis, came from comparing TCR nucleotide sequences with IMGT/GENE-DB human TR gene sequences. The TCRdist pipeline was used in a later analysis to assign CDR3 sequences and most-parsimonious VDJ recombination scenarios. In a later analysis, each TCR beta chain was defined by its CDR3 amino acid sequence together with its V-gene family, and reads without a unique V-gene family were excluded. To address suspected cross-contamination and a sequencing artifact, a later analysis removed around 600 highly shared, low-generation-probability nucleotide sequences. For each public chain, a later analysis derived a clonal expansion index from normalized ranks of inferred template counts within each repertoire. Generation probabilities in a later analysis came from a VDJ recombination model fitted to out-of-frame rearrangements, and those results were checked against IGoR. A later analysis scored TCR-TCR, TCR-HLA and TCR-CMV co-occurrence with hypergeometric tests, applying a repertoire-size bias correction to TCR pairs. False discovery rates were estimated in a later analysis by permuting HLA or CMV assignments 20 times. A later analysis grouped co-occurring TCRs with DBSCAN, adding TCRdist sequence similarity when clustering within HLA-allele-positive subsets. For co-occurrence clustering, repertoires with fewer than 30,000 or more than 120,000 public chains were excluded, along with 4 to 6 repertoires with anomalous nucleotide sharing. In TCRdb, the immuneACCESS table is reduced to in-frame sequences with V and J assigned. These tables do not hold every clone; where another copy was compared, an unresolved V gene accounts for under half, and the others remain unexplained. The V and J calls and clone size were taken over from that table, and D and trimming were inferred from the DNA. Recorded for this sample are more than 85,000 clones; under 90% of them occurred a single time. The ten largest clonotypes hold roughly 2.3% of the sample.

Note on this clone: What antigen it recognizes has not been identified. Base qualities are not provided; no much larger clone lies one nucleotide away.

Between the V and J ends, shortened by 9 bases and 1 base respectively, the junction contains 16 bases. The germline V gene (reference sequence) supplies CDR1 LNHDA and CDR2 SQIVND. From its cysteine to its phenylalanine, the CDR3 spans 15 amino acids. The CDR3 DNA has 45 bases and is translated from base 1. The cohort was made up of 500 to 850 healthy bone marrow donors. At the time of sampling, all cohort members were nominally healthy, though unrecorded immune exposures were likely present. The donor tested CMV seronegative, placing the donor among the 350 to 400 seronegative members of the cohort. Every donor gave a peripheral blood sample, and the peripheral blood mononuclear cells from that sample were used for TCR beta sequencing. Genomic DNA was extracted from the blood cell samples with the Qiagen DNeasy Blood Extraction Kit.

The sequence was obtained from a woman under 40 in good health and CMV-seronegative. The chain joins TRBV19 to TRBJ1-5; TRBD1 could be the D gene, as 5 bases match. The sequencing input was PBMCs. The bases are TGTGCCAGCGTACAGGTGGGTGTAAGCAATCAGCCCCAGCATTTT. This yields the protein CASVQVGVSNQPQHF. Full variable domain (CDR3 extended with the reference TRBV19 and TRBJ1-5 proteins): DGGITQSPKYLFRKEGQNVTLSCEQNLNHDAMYWYRQDPGQGLRLIYYSQIVNDFQKGDIAEGYSVSREKKESFPLTVTSAQKNPTAFYLCASVQVGVSNQPQHFGDGTRLSIL.